This TCR beta chain was recorded in a study of blood T cells in healthy people across ages. Points from the study as a whole: Because donor CMV status was unknown, expanded clonotype changes were possibly confounded.

This clonotype was seen more than once but under ten times. What it binds is unknown. The second PCR ran about 6 to 12 cycles with a sample-barcoded 5' primer and J-beta primers. A template-switch adaptor containing 12 random nucleotides labeled each cDNA molecule. Using its own MiXCR run on the 5' RACE reads, TCRdb lists one record per CDR3 protein. The data contain about 640,000 distinct CDR3 sequences, 40% to 45% of them singletons. Material: blood. The sequence came from a man older than 75 in good health.

The chain's CDR3 is CASSQDQGTSGLNEQFF. CDR3 DNA sequence: TGTGCCAGCAGCCAAGATCAAGGGACTAGCGGTCTCAATGAGCAGTTCTTC. The V and J genes are TRBV3-1 and TRBJ2-1, with TRBD2 matching over 11 bases. V was clipped by 0 bases and J by 6 bases; unmatched bases: 7. The CDR3 has 17 amino acids. The germline CDR1 and CDR2 sequences are LGHDT and YNNKEL (reference sequence).